Sequencing of this TCR beta chain was carried out in a study of cytomegalovirus exposure and HLA in healthy donors. From germline, CDR1 is GTSNPN and CDR2 SVGIG (reference sequence). V was pared by 3 bases and J by 0 bases, with 17 bases between. This CDR3 comprises 16 residues. The assay was immunoSEQ multiplex PCR, and TCRdb's table has in-frame clones only and misses some. The table shows under 400,000 clones, with 86% occurring only once. The V gene is TRBV30, the J gene TRBJ1-1; tentative D call: TRBD1 (5 bases). The clonotype was recovered from a young woman in good health and CMV-seronegative. The sequenced sample consisted of PBMCs. The CDR3 spells CAWSVSLGTMNTEAFF. The CDR3 DNA sequence: TGTGCCTGGAGCGTCTCCCTCGGGACTATGAACACTGAAGCTTTCTTT.